This TCR beta chain was obtained from a study of T-cell reconstitution after alpha-beta-depleted transplantation in children. About this clonotype itself: Its antigen remains unidentified.

The CDR3 consists of 14 residues. Trimming took off 10 bases at V and 5 bases at J, with 21 bases between the two ends. CDR1 LNHDA and CDR2 SQIVND come from the germline V gene (reference sequence). Using unique molecular identifiers, the investigators prepared the TCRbeta library. TCRdb reanalysed the PCR reads using MiXCR and keeps one entry per CDR3 protein. The sample comprises over 100,000 distinct CDR3 sequences, approximately 5.4% of which are singletons, and roughly 5.5% rests with the top ten. Points from the study as a whole: Day-60 TCRbeta diversity that was high in some patients was derived from surviving recipient T cells and thymic progenitors. T-cell numbers and diversity, one year after transplant, stemmed largely from T cells that were newly produced. In patients about two months after transplant, alpha-beta T cells reportedly arose from several hundred expanded graft clones.

The clonotype comes from a female patient younger than 10 who had a stem cell transplant for Fanconi anemia, so the T cells may come from the graft donor. This chain connects TRBV19 to TRBJ2-7; perhaps TRBD2 as D (7 bases). Sequences were derived from PBMCs, mostly from graft donor cells, sampled 60 days after TCRalphabeta/CD19-depleted stem cell transplant. CDR3 nucleotides: TGTGCCACTCAAACAGCCGGGGGGCTCGACGAGCAGTACTTC. Translated, it gives CATQTAGGLDEQYF.